This T cell receptor beta chain is drawn from a study of CD8 T cells in ankylosing spondylitis. This clonotype was recorded many times. Its matching antigen is unknown. CDR1 SEHNR and CDR2 FQNEAQ come from the germline V gene (reference sequence). This CDR3 has 13 residues. Trimming took off 5 bases at V and 6 bases at J, with 10 bases between the two ends. Study findings and constraints: Disease-linked clones were reportedly significantly enriched in matched ankylosing spondylitis synovial fluid. Seemingly distinctive of ankylosing spondylitis blood was a TCR beta motif formed by eight highly homologous variants.

Using its own MiXCR run on the 5' RACE reads, TCRdb lists one record per CDR3 protein. This table has about 320,000 distinct CDR3 sequences, roughly 11% appearing once. The chain employs TRBV7-9 and TRBJ2-2, with D perhaps given as TRBD1 or TRBD2 (5 bases each). This sequence originates from a female donor with ankylosing spondylitis or in good health (not recorded which). Sequenced material: blood, either unsorted or a sorted T cell fraction (not recorded which). The CDR3 reads CASSGREPGELFF. CDR3 bases: TGTGCCAGCAGCGGCAGGGAGCCCGGGGAGCTGTTTTTT.